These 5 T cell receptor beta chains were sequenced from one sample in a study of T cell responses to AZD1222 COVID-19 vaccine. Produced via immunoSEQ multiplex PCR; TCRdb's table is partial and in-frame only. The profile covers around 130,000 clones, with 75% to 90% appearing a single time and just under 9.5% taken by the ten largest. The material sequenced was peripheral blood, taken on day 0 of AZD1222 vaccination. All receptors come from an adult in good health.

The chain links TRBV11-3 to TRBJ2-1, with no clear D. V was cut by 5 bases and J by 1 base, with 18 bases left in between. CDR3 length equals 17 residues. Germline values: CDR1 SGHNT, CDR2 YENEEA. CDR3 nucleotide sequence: TGTGCCAGCAGCCACTCCCTCCTTGACAAGTCCTACAATGAGCAGTTCTTC. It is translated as CASSHSLLDKSYNEQFF. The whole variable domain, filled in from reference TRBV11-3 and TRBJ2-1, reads EAGVVQSPRYKIIEKKQPVAFWCNPISGHNTLYWYLQNLGQGPELLIRYENEEAVDDSQLPKDRFSAERLKGVDSTLKIQPAELGDSAVYLCASSHSLLDKSYNEQFFGPGTRLTVL.

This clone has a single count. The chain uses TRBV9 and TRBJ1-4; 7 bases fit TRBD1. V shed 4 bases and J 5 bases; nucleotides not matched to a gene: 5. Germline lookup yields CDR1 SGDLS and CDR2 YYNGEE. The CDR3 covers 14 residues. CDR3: CASSFQGVNEKLFF. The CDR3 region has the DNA TGTGCCAGCAGCTTCCAGGGGGTGAATGAAAAACTGTTTTTT. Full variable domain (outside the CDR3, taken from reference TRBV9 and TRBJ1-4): DSGVTQTPKHLITATGQRVTLRCSPRSGDLSVYWYQQSLDQGLQFLIQYYNGEERAKGNILERFSAQQFPDLHSELNLSSLELGDSALYFCASSFQGVNEKLFFGSGTQLSVL.

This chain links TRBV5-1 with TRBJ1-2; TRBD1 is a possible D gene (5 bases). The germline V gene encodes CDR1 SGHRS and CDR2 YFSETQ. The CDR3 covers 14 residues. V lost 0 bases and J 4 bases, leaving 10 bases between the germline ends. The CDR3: CASSLGQQSYGYTF. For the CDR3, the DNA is TGCGCCAGCAGCTTGGGACAGCAGTCCTATGGCTACACCTTC.

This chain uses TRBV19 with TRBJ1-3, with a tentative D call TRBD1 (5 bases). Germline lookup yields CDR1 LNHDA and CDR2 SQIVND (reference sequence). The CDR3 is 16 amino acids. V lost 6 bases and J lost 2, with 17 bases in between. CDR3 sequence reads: CASRPSSRGAGNTIYF. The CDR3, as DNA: TGTGCCAGTAGGCCTTCCAGTCGGGGGGCTGGAAACACCATATATTTT.

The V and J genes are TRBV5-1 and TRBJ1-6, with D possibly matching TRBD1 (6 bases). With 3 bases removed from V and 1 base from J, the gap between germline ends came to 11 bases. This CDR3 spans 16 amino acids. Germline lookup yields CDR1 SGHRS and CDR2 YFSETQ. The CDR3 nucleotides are TGCGCCAGCAGCTCAGACAGGCTTTCCTATAATTCACCCCTCCACTTT. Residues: CASSSDRLSYNSPLHF.